These 9 T cell receptor beta chains originate from one sample sequenced in a study of blood T cell repertoires in COVID-19. Sequenced by immunoSEQ multiplex PCR; TCRdb stores in-frame clones only, minus some. The sample comprises 100,000 to 150,000 clones, under 85% of which are singletons, and roughly 10% rests with the top ten. Sequencing was performed on peripheral blood. The receptors here all came from a man aged 60-69 years with acute or convalescent COVID-19.

A single count supports this clone. V is TRBV5-1 and J is TRBJ2-7; 7 bases match TRBD1. CDR1 SGHRS and CDR2 YFSETQ come from the germline V gene. V shed 4 bases, J shed 9 bases, and the junction held 7 bases outside the gene matches. The CDR3 totals 12 residues. CDR3 DNA: TGCGCCAGCAGCCTAGGGACAGAGGGGCAGTACTTC. This codes for CASSLGTEGQYF. The full variable domain, with the rest looked up from reference TRBV5-1 and TRBJ2-7, is KAGVTQTPRYLIKTRGQQVTLSCSPISGHRSVSWYQQTPGQGLQFLFEYFSETQRNKGNFPGRFSGRQFSNSRSEMNVSTLELGDSALYLCASSLGTEGQYFGPGTRLTVT.

The V call is TRBV29-1, the J call TRBJ1-1, with 8 bases aligning to TRBD1. V was clipped by 4 bases and J by 0 bases; unmatched bases: 1. This CDR3 has 13 residues. CDR1 is SQVTM and CDR2 is ANQGSEA in the germline V gene. CDR3 bases: TGCAGCGTTGGGACAGGGCTGAACACTGAAGCTTTCTTT. This codes for CSVGTGLNTEAFF. The whole variable domain, filled in from reference TRBV29-1 and TRBJ1-1, reads SAVISQKPSRDICQRGTSLTIQCQVDSQVTMMFWYRQQPGQSLTLIATANQGSEATYESGFVIDKFPISRPNLTFSTLTVSNMSPEDSSIYLCSVGTGLNTEAFFGQGTRLTVV.

V and J are TRBV30 and TRBJ2-1; 9 nucleotides agree with TRBD2. The germline gives CDR1 GTSNPN, CDR2 SVGIG (reference sequence). With V trimmed by 0 bases and J by 9 bases, 18 bases remained unmatched. This CDR3 spans 18 amino acids. The CDR3 DNA reads as TGTGCCTGGAGTGTAATTCGGGTTAGCGGGAGAAAAGCGGGTGAGCAGTTCTTC. Translating gives CAWSVIRVSGRKAGEQFF. The entire variable domain, with the rest obtained from reference TRBV30 and TRBJ2-1, is as follows: SQTIHQWPATLVQPVGSPLSLECTVEGTSNPNLYWYRQAAGRGLQLLFYSVGIGQISSEVPQNLSASRPQDRQFILSSKKLLLSDSGFYLCAWSVIRVSGRKAGEQFFGPGTRLTVL.

V and J are TRBV7-8 and TRBJ1-2; D is uncertain. The CDR3 runs 15 residues. V lost 1 base, J lost 3 bases, and 12 bases lay in between. Germline V gene sequence: CDR1 SGHVS, CDR2 FQNEAQ. The CDR3 spells CASSLGHPLYYGYTF. The CDR3 DNA follows: TGTGCCAGCAGCTTAGGACACCCTCTGTACTATGGCTACACCTTC.

This clone occurred a few times. The gene calls are TRBV2 and TRBJ2-3; TRBD2 is a possible D gene (5 bases). V lost 7 bases and J lost 1, with 9 bases in between. Germline assignment: CDR1 SNHLY and CDR2 FYNNEI. The CDR3 length is 13 residues. The CDR3 DNA follows: TGTGCCAGCAACGGGATCGGCACAGATACGCAGTATTTT. This sequence encodes CASNGIGTDTQYF.

This clone was seen a handful of times. The chain couples TRBV28 to TRBJ2-7; 12 bases are a match to TRBD2. V shed 6 bases, J shed 3 bases, and the junction held 9 bases outside the gene matches. CDR3 size: 16 residues. The germline gives CDR1 MDHEN, CDR2 SYDVKM. This CDR3 reads CASSPSLAGGLYEQYF. CDR3 DNA sequence: TGTGCCAGCAGCCCATCCCTAGCGGGAGGGCTCTACGAGCAGTACTTC.

The rearrangement joins TRBV19 to TRBJ1-6; the match to TRBD1 covers 8 bases. V shed 8 bases and J 10 bases; nucleotides not matched to a gene: 7. Germline CDR1 is LNHDA and CDR2 is SQIVND (reference sequence). The length of the CDR3 is 13 residues. DNA of the CDR3: TGTGCCAGTCTGGACAGGGCCGGGTCACCCCTCCACTTT. Residues: CASLDRAGSPLHF.

The CDR3: CASSPRSRSIQETQYF. The CDR3, as DNA: TGTGCCAGCAGTCCCCGGAGTCGTTCGATCCAAGAGACCCAGTACTTC. The chain carries TRBV27 and TRBJ2-5; D gene ambiguous. This CDR3 spans 16 amino acids. CDR1 MNHEY and CDR2 SMNVEV come from the germline V gene (reference sequence). V dropped 5 bases and J dropped 1 base, with 17 bases sitting between them.

The V call is TRBV6-6, the J call TRBJ1-6, with 7 bases fitting TRBD1. CDR3 size: 14 residues. The V and J ends lost 7 bases and 9 bases, in that order; junction bases with no gene match: 9. Germline V CDR1 and CDR2: MNHNY, SVGAGI (reference sequence). The CDR3 DNA follows: TGTGCCAGCAATCAGGGGGTTGTAAGTTCACCCCTCCACTTT. Protein: CASNQGVVSSPLHF.